This T cell receptor beta chain was sequenced during a study of high-grade serous ovarian cancer treatment subgroups. Study summary: Mean per sample: around 13,000 reads, around 7,100 unique TCR beta rearrangements. Study-level findings and limits: These tumor repertoires lack spatial information from bulk sequencing. CDR1 and CDR2 were left unanalyzed; analyses focused on CDR3. Different patients shared almost no repertoire; same-patient tumors shared about 0.095 to 0.79.

Sequencing was performed with immunoSEQ multiplex PCR; in TCRdb, only in-frame clones are kept and a portion is missing. The sample has approximately 40,000 clones, around 80% seen once. In the case of this clone: As yet, its antigen is unknown.

Trimming stripped 0 bases from V and 0 bases from J, with 8 bases between. Per the germline V gene, CDR1 is SGHRS and CDR2 is YFSETQ. CDR3 length: 15 residues. Tumor samples were obtained before definitive surgery or chemotherapy. The genes are TRBV5-1 and TRBJ2-3, with D perhaps matching TRBD2 (5 bases). Sequenced sample: tumor tissue. The TCR originated in a human donor with high-grade serous ovarian cancer. The CDR3 here is CASSLGGLSTDTQYF. As DNA, the CDR3 is TGCGCCAGCAGCTTGGGAGGGCTCAGCACAGATACGCAGTATTTT.